A single sample gave rise to the 11 T cell receptor beta chains below, sequenced in a study of beta chain features in type 1 diabetes. General study results and limits: Among patients with Type 1 diabetes, TCRB CDR3s were moderately but significantly shorter in every one of the four CD4+ subsets.

Since all of the isolated RNA was reverse transcribed, expressed TCRB transcripts were what got sequenced. Using immunoSEQ multiplex PCR, the repertoire was profiled, and TCRdb retains in-frame clones only, with some absent. The table has roughly 100,000 clones, over 25% seen once. What these receptors recognize is not known. The sequencing input was central memory CD4+ T cells from blood. The source of these receptors is a young woman with type 1 diabetes.

The chain recombines TRBV9 with TRBJ2-1; D unresolved. The CDR3 spans 12 residues. Germline V CDR1 and CDR2: SGDLS, YYNGEE. The ends were cut back, 3 bases at V and 8 bases at J, with 9 bases in the middle. CDR3 protein: CASSARFDEQFF. Here the CDR3 DNA reads TGTGCCAGCAGCGCCCGTTTCGATGAGCAGTTCTTC. Full variable domain (missing parts from reference TRBV9 and TRBJ2-1): DSGVTQTPKHLITATGQRVTLRCSPRSGDLSVYWYQQSLDQGLQFLIQYYNGEERAKGNILERFSAQQFPDLHSELNLSSLELGDSALYFCASSARFDEQFFGPGTRLTVL.

The CDR3 spells CASSTLAFWELFF. CDR3 DNA: TGTGCCAGTAGTACCCTAGCTTTCTGGGAGCTGTTTTTT. This rearrangement joins TRBV19 to TRBJ2-2; possible D gene TRBD2, 5 bases. The CDR3 consists of 13 residues. Germline V gene sequence: CDR1 LNHDA, CDR2 SQIVND (reference sequence). The V end lost 4 bases, the J end lost 9 bases, and 12 bases lay between the germline ends.

The CDR3 region is CASWTGPSSYEQYV. CDR3 DNA: TGCGCCAGCTGGACAGGGCCGAGCTCCTACGAGCAGTACGTC. The chain uses TRBV23-1 and TRBJ2-7; 8 nucleotides agree with TRBD1. TRBV23-1 counts as an open reading frame of uncertain function. The CDR3 loop spans 14 amino acids. The ends lost 8 bases at V and 0 bases at J; junction bases unmatched: 6.

The chain combines TRBV27 with TRBJ2-2; possibly TRBD1 for D (5 bases). V was cut by 10 bases and J by 7 bases, with 16 bases left in between. Germline values: CDR1 MNHEY, CDR2 SMNVEV (reference sequence). The CDR3 has 13 residues. The CDR3 nucleotides read TGTGCCACCCGGCAGGGAAGTTTCGGGGAGCTGTTTTTT. This codes for CATRQGSFGELFF.

This clone was counted a few times. This sequence joins TRBV7-2 and TRBJ2-7, with 7 bases aligning to TRBD2. V gave up 8 bases and J gave up 5 bases; unmatched junction bases: 9. Germline lookup yields CDR1 SGHTA and CDR2 FQGNSA. This CDR3 is 13 amino acids long. CDR3 coding DNA: TGTGCCAGCTCCTACCAGCGGGGCGACGAGCAGTACGTC. Residues: CASSYQRGDEQYV.

This clone was observed a few times. This chain uses TRBV30 with TRBJ1-6; no clear D gene. CDR1 and CDR2 from the germline V gene are GTSNPN and SVGIG (reference sequence). The CDR3 contains 12 residues. The V and J ends lost 5 bases and 9 bases respectively, with 11 bases between them. This CDR3 reads CAWGRTVSPLHF. CDR3 nucleotide sequence: TGTGCCTGGGGACGGACTGTTTCACCCCTCCACTTT. The full variable domain, with the rest looked up from reference TRBV30 and TRBJ1-6, is SQTIHQWPATLVQPVGSPLSLECTVEGTSNPNLYWYRQAAGRGLQLLFYSVGIGQISSEVPQNLSASRPQDRQFILSSKKLLLSDSGFYLCAWGRTVSPLHFGNGTRLTVT.

In its sample, this clone was seen a few times. The CDR3 sequence: CATSPGTGNEKLFF. The CDR3 bases are TGTGCCACATCCCCCGGGACAGGGAATGAAAAACTGTTTTTT. This chain joins TRBV10-3 and TRBJ1-4; 9 bases agree with TRBD1. The ends lost 10 bases at V and 5 bases at J; junction bases unmatched: 8. The CDR3 loop spans 14 amino acids. Germline lookup yields CDR1 ENHRY and CDR2 SYGVKD.

This clone was counted between two and nine times. This sequence joins TRBV7-3 and TRBJ2-3, with TRBD1 matching 12 bases. Per the germline V gene, CDR1 is SGHTA and CDR2 is FQGTGA. The CDR3 contains 16 residues. With V trimmed by 0 bases and J by 5 bases, 3 bases remained unmatched. CDR3 nucleotides: TGTGCCAGCAGCTTAACGGGGACAGGGGGCCTAGATACGCAGTATTTT. Translated: CASSLTGTGGLDTQYF.

This clone was observed a handful of times. The chain recombines TRBV6-1 with TRBJ2-3; a weak D match, TRBD1 (5 bases). CDR1 MNHNS and CDR2 SASEGT come from the germline V gene. CDR3 size: 15 residues. V was shortened by 5 bases and J by 1 base, with 13 bases between the two germline ends. The CDR3 loop is CASSSRGDGTDTQYF. The CDR3 region has the DNA TGTGCCAGCAGTAGTAGGGGTGACGGCACAGATACGCAGTATTTT.

The rearrangement uses TRBV7-2 and TRBJ1-2; a possible D gene is TRBD1 (6 bases). Germline V gives CDR1 SGHTA, CDR2 FQGNSA. The ends were cut back, 4 bases at V and 11 bases at J, with 14 bases in the middle. The CDR3 loop spans 12 amino acids. CDR3: CASSSGQTAYTF. CDR3 nucleotides: TGTGCCAGCAGCTCCGGACAGACCGCATACACCTTC.

This clone was observed a few times. The CDR3 coding sequence is TGCGCCAGCAGCTCTGCGAACCGGGACAGGGCCTACGAGCAGTACTTC. This gives the protein CASSSANRDRAYEQYF. The chain links TRBV5-1 to TRBJ2-7; 9 bases align to TRBD1. The CDR3 spans 16 residues. V was pared by 3 bases and J by 2 bases, with 9 bases of the junction left unmatched. CDR1 is SGHRS and CDR2 is YFSETQ in the germline V gene.